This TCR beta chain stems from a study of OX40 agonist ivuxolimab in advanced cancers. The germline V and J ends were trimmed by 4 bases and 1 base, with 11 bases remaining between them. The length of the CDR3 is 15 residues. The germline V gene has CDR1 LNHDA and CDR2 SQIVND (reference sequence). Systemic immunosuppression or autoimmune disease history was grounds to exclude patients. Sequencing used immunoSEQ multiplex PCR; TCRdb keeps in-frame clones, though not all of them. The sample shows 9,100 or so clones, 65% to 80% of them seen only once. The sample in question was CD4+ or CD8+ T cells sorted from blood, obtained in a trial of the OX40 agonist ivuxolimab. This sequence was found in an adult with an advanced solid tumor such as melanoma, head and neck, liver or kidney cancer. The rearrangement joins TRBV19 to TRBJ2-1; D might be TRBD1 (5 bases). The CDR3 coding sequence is TGTGCCAGTAGTACGGTAGGGGTGTCCTACAATGAGCAGTTCTTC. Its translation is CASSTVGVSYNEQFF. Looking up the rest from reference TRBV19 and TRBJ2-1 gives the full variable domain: DGGITQSPKYLFRKEGQNVTLSCEQNLNHDAMYWYRQDPGQGLRLIYYSQIVNDFQKGDIAEGYSVSREKKESFPLTVTSAQKNPTAFYLCASSTVGVSYNEQFFGPGTRLTVL.